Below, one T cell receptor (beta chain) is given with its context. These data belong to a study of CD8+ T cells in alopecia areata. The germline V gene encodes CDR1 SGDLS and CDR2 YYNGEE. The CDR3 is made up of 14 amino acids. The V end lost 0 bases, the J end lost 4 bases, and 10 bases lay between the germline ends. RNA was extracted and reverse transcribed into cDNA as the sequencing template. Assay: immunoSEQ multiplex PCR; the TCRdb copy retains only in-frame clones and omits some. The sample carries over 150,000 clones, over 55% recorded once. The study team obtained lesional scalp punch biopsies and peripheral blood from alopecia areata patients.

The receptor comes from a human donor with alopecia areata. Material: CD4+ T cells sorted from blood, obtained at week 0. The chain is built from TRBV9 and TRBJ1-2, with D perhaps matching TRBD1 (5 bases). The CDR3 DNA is TGTGCCAGCAGCGTAGGGGACGGAATCTATGGCTACACCTTC. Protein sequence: CASSVGDGIYGYTF.